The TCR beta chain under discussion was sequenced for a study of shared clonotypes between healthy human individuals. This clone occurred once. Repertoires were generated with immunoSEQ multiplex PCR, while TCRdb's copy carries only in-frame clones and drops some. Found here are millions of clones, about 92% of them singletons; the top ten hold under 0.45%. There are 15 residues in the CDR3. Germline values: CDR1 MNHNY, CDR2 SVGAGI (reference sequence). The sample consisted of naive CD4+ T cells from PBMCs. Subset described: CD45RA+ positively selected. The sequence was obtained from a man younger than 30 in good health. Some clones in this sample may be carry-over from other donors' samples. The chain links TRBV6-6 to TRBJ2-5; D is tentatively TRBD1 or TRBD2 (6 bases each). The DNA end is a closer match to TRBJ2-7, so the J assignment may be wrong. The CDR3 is CASSYAGRGAYEQYF. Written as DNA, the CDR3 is TGTGCCAGCAGTTACGCGGGAAGGGGGGCCTACGAGCAGTACTTC.